The 11 T cell receptor beta chains listed next were all sequenced from one sample in a study of cytomegalovirus exposure and HLA in healthy donors. Primers for the PCR totalled 60 Vbeta and 13 Jbeta. TCRdb's table, derived via immunoSEQ multiplex PCR, lists solely in-frame clones and lacks some. This sample's clone table lists roughly 190,000 clones. Sequenced material: PBMCs. Receptors were obtained from a man aged 25-45 years in good health and CMV-seronegative.

The chain is built from TRBV7-9 and TRBJ1-2, with 7 bases lining up with TRBD1. CDR1 and CDR2 from the germline V gene are SEHNR and FQNEAQ (reference sequence). The CDR3 consists of 13 residues. The junction had 2 bases not matched to a gene; V was cut back by 3 bases and J by 4 bases. CDR3 region: CASSFTGAYGYTF. CDR3 DNA sequence: TGTGCCAGCAGCTTTACAGGGGCCTATGGCTACACCTTC.

CDR3 sequence (DNA): TGTGCCAGCAGCTCCCTGAGTGCGGAGACCCAGTACTTC. The encoded protein is CASSSLSAETQYF. V gene TRBV11-3 combines with J gene TRBJ2-5; no reliable D call. The CDR3 runs 13 residues. V gave up 4 bases and J gave up 5 bases, with 11 bases separating them. Germline assignment: CDR1 SGHNT and CDR2 YENEEA.

V usage is TRBV5-1 and J usage is TRBJ2-1, with D possibly TRBD2 on 5 matching bases. This CDR3 has 16 residues. Per the germline V gene, CDR1 is SGHRS and CDR2 is YFSETQ. Trimming pared 1 base from V and 4 bases from J, leaving 15 bases between. CDR3 nucleotides: TGCGCCAGCAGCTTGAGTAGCGATGCTAGGTACAATGAGCAGTTCTTC. It is translated as CASSLSSDARYNEQFF.

The chain joins TRBV19 to TRBJ1-5; D gene uncertain. Per the germline V gene, CDR1 is LNHDA and CDR2 is SQIVND (reference sequence). The V end lost 4 bases, the J end lost 9 bases, and 22 bases lay between the germline ends. This CDR3 is 16 amino acids long. CDR3 in DNA: TGTGCCAGTAGTACCCTTGAAGTCTCTGCCGGTTTGCCCCAGCATTTT. This sequence encodes CASSTLEVSAGLPQHF. Full variable domain (missing parts from reference TRBV19 and TRBJ1-5): DGGITQSPKYLFRKEGQNVTLSCEQNLNHDAMYWYRQDPGQGLRLIYYSQIVNDFQKGDIAEGYSVSREKKESFPLTVTSAQKNPTAFYLCASSTLEVSAGLPQHFGDGTRLSIL.

The chain has TRBV9 and TRBJ2-1; TRBD2 matches at 10 bases. Per the germline V gene, CDR1 is SGDLS and CDR2 is YYNGEE. This CDR3 comprises 18 residues. V lost 0 bases, J lost 4 bases, and 10 bases stayed unmatched. CDR3 DNA sequence: TGTGCCAGCAGCGTAGAGGGATCTGGACTAGCGGTGTACAATGAGCAGTTCTTC. This sequence encodes CASSVEGSGLAVYNEQFF.

The chain joins TRBV5-4 to TRBJ2-3, with TRBD2 matching over 9 bases. CDR3 length: 16 residues. Trimming cost V 1 base and J 2 bases; bases outside gene matches: 5. The germline V gene encodes CDR1 SGHNT and CDR2 YYREEE (reference sequence). The CDR3 reads CASSLTRGGNTDTQYF. In nucleotides, the CDR3 is TGTGCCAGCAGCTTGACGCGGGGGGGAAACACAGATACGCAGTATTTT.

The gene calls are TRBV28 and TRBJ2-7; maybe TRBD1 (5 bases). With 2 bases removed from V and 0 bases from J, the gap between germline ends came to 11 bases. The CDR3 has 15 amino acids. Germline CDR1 reads MDHEN; CDR2 reads SYDVKM. The chain's CDR3 is CASSLNRWSSYEQYF. Written as DNA, the CDR3 is TGTGCCAGCAGTTTAAACAGGTGGAGCTCCTACGAGCAGTACTTC.

The genes are TRBV4-1 and TRBJ2-1, with D perhaps matching TRBD2 (6 bases). CDR1 and CDR2 (germline): MGHRA, YSYEKL. V lost 2 bases, J lost 7 bases, and 18 bases lay in between. The CDR3 extends over 16 amino acids. CDR3 DNA: TGCGCCAGCAGCCAACGAGGGAGGAACTCTAGGAATGAGCAGTTCTTC. This sequence encodes CASSQRGRNSRNEQFF.

The chain joins TRBV28 to TRBJ1-1; no reliable D call. The germline gives CDR1 MDHEN, CDR2 SYDVKM. The CDR3 has 12 residues. The ends were cut back, 4 bases at V and 11 bases at J, with 14 bases in the middle. CDR3 amino acids: CASSSYPSGAFF. The CDR3 DNA sequence: TGTGCCAGCAGTTCCTATCCGTCTGGTGCTTTCTTT.

The chain combines TRBV18 with TRBJ1-1; D gene ambiguous. From germline, CDR1 is KGHSH and CDR2 LQKENI. The CDR3 has 14 residues. Trimming took off 0 bases at V and 5 bases at J, with 10 bases between the two ends. In nucleotides, the CDR3 is TGTGCCAGCTCACCACCAGGGAGTGAAACTGAAGCTTTCTTT. Its translation is CASSPPGSETEAFF.

The V and J genes are TRBV27 and TRBJ2-7; 7 bases match TRBD2. This CDR3 region has 14 residues. Per germline, CDR1 MNHEY and CDR2 SMNVEV (reference sequence). Trimming cost V 8 bases and J 4 bases; bases outside gene matches: 11. The CDR3 here is CASPRSSGRYEQYF. CDR3 sequence (DNA): TGTGCCAGCCCAAGGTCTAGCGGCAGATACGAGCAGTACTTC.